The TCR beta chain under discussion was sequenced for a study of T-cell reconstitution after alpha-beta-depleted transplantation in children. During its preparation, the TCRbeta library received unique molecular identifiers. Each CDR3 protein gets one entry after TCRdb re-called the PCR reads with MiXCR. The sample includes 700,000 or so distinct CDR3 sequences, roughly 13% seen only once; the top ten take about 0.77%. Notes on the study in general: Fresh T-cell production supplied most of the T-cell counts and diversity seen one year after transplant. Some patients owed their high day-60 TCRbeta diversity to surviving recipient T cells and thymic progenitors.

This clonotype was seen a few times. Its antigen is not known. An end of the junction does not agree with germline; a read error may underlie this. The CDR3 is made up of 19 amino acids. Germline V CDR1 and CDR2: SGHDN, FVKESK. Sequenced here: PBMCs, sampled before TCRalphabeta/CD19-depleted stem cell transplant. This chain links TRBV14 with TRBJ1-1; tentatively, D is TRBD1 (5 bases). This receptor was obtained from a girl aged 2 to 9 with congenital amegakaryocytic thrombocytopenia, due to receive a stem cell transplant. CDR3 in amino acids: CASSQKSNRDLNLKTEAFF. The CDR3 nucleotides are TGTGCCAGCAGCCAGAAATCAAACCGGGACCTGAACCTGAAAACTGAAGCTTTCTTT.